This T cell receptor beta chain was captured in a study of cytotoxic CD8 clonotypes in ibrutinib-treated CLL. Per the germline V gene, CDR1 is SQVTM and CDR2 is ANQGSEA. The V gene lost 6 bases and the J gene lost 2 bases, with 17 bases spanning the gap. The CDR3 runs 15 residues. Repertoires were generated with immunoSEQ multiplex PCR, while TCRdb's copy carries only in-frame clones and drops some. The sample has roughly 330,000 clones, about 61% seen once; the top ten hold roughly 6.7%. The clonotype comes from a human donor with chronic lymphocytic leukemia. Sequenced material: PBMCs, taken after 36 months of ibrutinib treatment. The J gene is TRBJ2-1, the V gene TRBV29-1; D possibly uses TRBD1 or TRBD2 (6 bases each). DNA for the CDR3: TGCAGCGTGGGGGGCTCTAGCGCCACCTACAATGAGCAGTTCTTC. Residues: CSVGGSSATYNEQFF.